A selection of T cell receptor beta chains follows, all from one sample in a study of T-cell reconstitution after alpha-beta-depleted transplantation in children. TCRdb re-called the PCR reads through MiXCR, storing one row per CDR3 protein. The sample holds 540,000 or so distinct CDR3 sequences; roughly 24% are singletons and the top ten take roughly 13%. The sequences come from PBMCs, mostly from graft donor cells, collected 360 days after TCRalphabeta/CD19-depleted stem cell transplant. Receptors were obtained from a boy younger than two who had a stem cell transplant for acute myeloid leukemia, so the T cells may come from the graft donor. Both conserved end residues are trimmed from each CDR3. The order of the fields is clone size, V gene, J gene, CDR3 protein. A clone size is listed for some rows: how often the clone was seen (once, few, many), or a class if it is expanded.

.	TRBV29-1	TRBJ2-2	SVAQRGGKLF
many	TRBV15	TRBJ2-2	ATSRDRHTGELF
.	TRBV12-3/TRBV12-4	TRBJ2-3	ATLAWGAGTDTQY
.	TRBV20-1	TRBJ2-1	SARNLDRSYNEQF
.	TRBV6-1	TRBJ1-1	ASSDLPGTVTEAF
many	TRBV24-1	TRBJ2-1	ATSALGGTGDNEQF
many	TRBV20-1	TRBJ2-6	SARRRDSGANVLT
.	TRBV4-1	TRBJ2-1	ASSQRENYNEQF
many	TRBV29-1	TRBJ1-3	SVEPERGVRGNTIY
many	TRBV6-5	TRBJ2-2	ASSYSGLAGGNTGELF
many	TRBV6-5	TRBJ2-2	ASSWGRNTGELF
few	TRBV15	TRBJ2-3	ATSSQPRTSGDSTDTQY
many	TRBV5-6	TRBJ2-5	ASSSKGQETQY
.	TRBV20-1	TRBJ2-1	SARDNGGGPMDEQF
.	TRBV4-1	TRBJ2-3	ASSQDPFLAGDPSADTQY
many	TRBV29-1	TRBJ1-2	SVEGELSGT
.	TRBV25-1	TRBJ1-1	ASRRGAEAF
.	TRBV10-2	TRBJ1-5	ASSGNEFGQVNQPQH
many	TRBV29-1	TRBJ1-3	SVLGANSGNTIY
.	TRBV7-8	TRBJ2-3	ASSLVVAVPTDTQY